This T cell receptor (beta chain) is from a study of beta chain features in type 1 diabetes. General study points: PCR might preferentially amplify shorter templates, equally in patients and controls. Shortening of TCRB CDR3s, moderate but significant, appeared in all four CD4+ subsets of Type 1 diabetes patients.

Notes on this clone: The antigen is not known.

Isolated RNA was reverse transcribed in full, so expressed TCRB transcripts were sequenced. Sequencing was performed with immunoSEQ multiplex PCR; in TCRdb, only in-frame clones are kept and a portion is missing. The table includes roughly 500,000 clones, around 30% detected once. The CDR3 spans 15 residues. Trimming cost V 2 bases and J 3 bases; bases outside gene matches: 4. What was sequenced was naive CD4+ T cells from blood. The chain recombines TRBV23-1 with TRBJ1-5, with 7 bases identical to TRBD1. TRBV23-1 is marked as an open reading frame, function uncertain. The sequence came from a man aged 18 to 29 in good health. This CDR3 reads CASSQVGGLNQPQHF. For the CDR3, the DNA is TGCGCCAGCAGTCAAGTAGGGGGCCTCAATCAGCCCCAGCATTTT.